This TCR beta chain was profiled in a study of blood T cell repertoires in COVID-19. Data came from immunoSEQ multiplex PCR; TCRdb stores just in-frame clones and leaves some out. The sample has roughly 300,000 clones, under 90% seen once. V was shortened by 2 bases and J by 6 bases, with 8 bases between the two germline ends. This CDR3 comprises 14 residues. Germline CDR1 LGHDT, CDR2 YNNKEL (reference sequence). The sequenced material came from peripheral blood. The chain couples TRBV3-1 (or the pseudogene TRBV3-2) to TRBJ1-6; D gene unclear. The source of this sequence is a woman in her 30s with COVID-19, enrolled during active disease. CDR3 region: CASSQNSLNSPLHF. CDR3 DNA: TGTGCCAGCAGCCAAAATTCCCTTAATTCACCCCTCCACTTT.